Below are 9 T cell receptor beta chains sequenced from a single sample in a study of cytomegalovirus exposure and HLA in healthy donors. The PCR was carried out with 60 Vbeta primers and 13 Jbeta primers. Some clones are missing from TCRdb's copy, which holds only in-frame ones; the method was immunoSEQ multiplex PCR. In total, the table holds about 120,000 clones. Specimen: PBMCs. The source is a woman aged 40-49 years in good health and CMV-seropositive.

V usage is TRBV7-9 and J usage is TRBJ1-5; 8 bases align to TRBD1. V was clipped by 5 bases and J by 7 bases; unmatched bases: 10. The CDR3 length is 15 residues. CDR1 is SEHNR and CDR2 is FQNEAQ in the germline V gene (reference sequence). Written as DNA, the CDR3 is TGTGCCAGCAGCCCCCCCGGACAGGGATTCCAGCCCCAGCATTTT. Protein product: CASSPPGQGFQPQHF.

The rearrangement joins TRBV18 to TRBJ2-1, with TRBD1 identical over 7 bases. The ends lost 4 bases at V and 3 bases at J; junction bases unmatched: 3. The CDR3 is made up of 14 amino acids. CDR1 is KGHSH and CDR2 is LQKENI in the germline V gene. The CDR3 here is CASSHRGDYNEQFF. For the CDR3, the DNA is TGTGCCAGCTCACACAGGGGTGACTACAATGAGCAGTTCTTC.

CDR3 coding DNA: TGTGCCAGCAGCCCATCCGGAGGAGATCTCTACGAGCAGTACTTC. It is translated as CASSPSGGDLYEQYF. This chain joins TRBV7-2 and TRBJ2-7; tentatively, D is TRBD2 (5 bases). This CDR3 spans 15 amino acids. Germline CDR1 and CDR2: SGHTA and FQGNSA. The ends were cut back, 5 bases at V and 3 bases at J, with 17 bases in the middle.

This chain connects TRBV10-3 to TRBJ1-6; 11 bases line up with TRBD1. The CDR3 is 15 residues long. CDR1 ENHRY and CDR2 SYGVKD come from the germline V gene. Germline trimming cut 6 bases from V and 7 bases from J; bases unmatched to any gene: 5. CDR3 in DNA: TGTGCCATCAGAGGACAGGGGGCGGAGAATTCACCCCTCCACTTT. Translated, it gives CAIRGQGAENSPLHF.

This chain joins TRBV18 and TRBJ1-1; 9 positions match TRBD1. This CDR3 comprises 17 residues. J gave up 0 bases and V 3 bases, and 8 bases lay outside the gene matches. In germline, CDR1 is KGHSH, CDR2 LQKENI. CDR3: CASSPLDRGYMNTEAFF. The CDR3 DNA is TGTGCCAGCTCACCCTTGGACAGGGGCTATATGAACACTGAAGCTTTCTTT.

About this clone itself: This sample also contains other DNA sequences that code for the same CDR3. CDR3 sequence reads: CASSLEGEGEKLFF. The DNA of the CDR3 is TGCGCCAGCAGCTTGGAAGGGGAGGGTGAAAAACTGTTTTTT. The V and J genes are TRBV5-1 and TRBJ1-4; D may be TRBD1 (5 bases). Per germline, CDR1 SGHRS and CDR2 YFSETQ. Trimming took 0 bases from V and 7 from J, leaving 10 bases between them. The CDR3 has 14 residues.

The chain uses TRBV7-9 and TRBJ2-4, with 10 bases lining up with TRBD2. This CDR3 contains 18 residues. The germline CDR1 and CDR2 sequences are SEHNR and FQNEAQ (reference sequence). V dropped 0 bases and J dropped 0; count of bases not matched to a gene: 5. The CDR3 DNA reads TGTGCCAGCAGCTTAGCGACTAGCGGGCCAATAGCCAAAAACATTCAGTACTTC. Protein: CASSLATSGPIAKNIQYF.

This chain links TRBV27 with TRBJ2-1; 14 positions agree with TRBD2. The ends lost 3 bases at V and 3 bases at J; junction bases unmatched: 4. The CDR3 sequence is 17 residues long. In germline, CDR1 is MNHEY, CDR2 SMNVEV (reference sequence). The CDR3, as DNA: TGTGCCAGCAGTTTCGGGACTAGCGGGAGTTACTACAATGAGCAGTTCTTC. It translates to CASSFGTSGSYYNEQFF.

The rearrangement links TRBV6-6 to TRBJ2-7, with a possible D match to TRBD2 (6 bases). The CDR3 runs to 14 residues. V lost 7 bases, J lost 3 bases, and 16 bases lay in between. CDR1 and CDR2 (germline): MNHNY, SVGAGI (reference sequence). CDR3 residues: CASTASGTLYEQYF. The CDR3 DNA reads TGTGCCAGCACCGCTTCCGGGACTCTCTACGAGCAGTACTTC.